These 3 T cell receptor beta chains were all obtained from the same sample, sequenced in a study of T cell repertoires in cytomegalovirus infection. TCRdb recomputed calls from the reads with MiXCR, one row per CDR3 protein. This table holds 200,000 to 300,000 distinct CDR3 sequences, about an eighth found once. The sequenced material came from PBMCs. The receptors stem from a human donor in good health (CMV status not recorded). Some clones in this sample may be carry-over from other donors' samples.

This clonotype was observed at least ten times. The J gene is TRBJ2-1, the V gene TRBV12-3 or TRBV12-4, with D possibly matching TRBD2 (5 bases). V was trimmed by 2 bases and J by 3 bases, leaving 11 bases between them. The length of the CDR3 is 15 residues. CDR3: CASSLPLANYNEQFF. The CDR3 DNA sequence: TGTGCCAGCAGTTTACCCCTAGCCAACTACAATGAGCAGTTCTTC.

A few counts support this clonotype. The chain is built from TRBV7-9 and TRBJ1-2; 9 bases agree with TRBD1. Germline loops: CDR1 SEHNR, CDR2 FQNEAQ (reference sequence). Trimming took 5 bases from V and 2 from J; bases not matched to a gene: 9. This CDR3 has 16 amino acids. CDR3 sequence (DNA): TGTGCCAGCAGCGGGGCCGGGACAGGGACAAACTATGGCTACACCTTC. Translation gives CASSGAGTGTNYGYTF.

This chain joins TRBV7-2 and TRBJ2-3, with TRBD2 matching over 10 bases. CDR3 length equals 17 residues. V gave up 1 base and J gave up 2 bases; unmatched junction bases: 6. The V gene's germline CDR1 is SGHTA and CDR2 FQGNSA. The CDR3 nucleotides are TGTGCCAGCAGCTTAGTTGTTAGCGGGGGGCCCACAGATACGCAGTATTTT. Translation gives CASSLVVSGGPTDTQYF.